The present TCR beta chain was sequenced within a study of cytomegalovirus exposure and HLA in healthy donors. Study in general: Early release data held 85 million to 95 million unique TCRs from HLA-typed donors. Findings of the study overall: Later analysis reportedly placed an Asian-associated ancestry cluster below the roughly 700-donor mean in N-insertions.

Turning to this clone: Its antigen is currently unknown.

Germline V lookup: CDR1 MGHRA, CDR2 YSYEKL. V gave up 1 base and J gave up 4 bases, with 16 bases separating them. The CDR3 loop spans 17 amino acids. PCR was performed using 60 Vbeta and 13 Jbeta primers. The data were produced by immunoSEQ multiplex PCR, yet TCRdb's version contains in-frame clones alone and is incomplete. The data hold 70,000 to 95,000 clones, with 78% observed a single time. The sequenced sample was PBMCs. The source of this sequence is a man aged 35 to 55 in good health and CMV-seronegative. The rearrangement uses TRBV4-1 and TRBJ1-4, with a tentative D call TRBD1 (5 bases). CDR3 in amino acids: CASSQGAGLGLNEKLFF. The CDR3 coding sequence is TGCGCCAGCAGCCAAGGAGCGGGTTTGGGGCTTAATGAAAAACTGTTTTTT.